This T cell receptor (beta chain) was documented in a study of blood T cell repertoires in COVID-19 (dated by TCRdb to between 2020 and 2021). Regarding the research as a whole: Collaborator samples came from the United States, Italy and Spain and covered acute and convalescent phases of COVID-19. Where HLA class I and class II types were available, the types were taken from metadata supplied by the sample provider, not from assay-based typing. Subjects who had been exposed to COVID-19, were actively infected with it, or had recovered from it provided the deeply sampled blood TCRbeta repertoires that made up the dataset. Sample metadata almost always included a de-identified subject ID, COVID-19 status, age in years and sex. The samples were drawn from two sources: the first 160 participants of the ongoing ImmuneRACE study, and 1,000 to 1,500 subjects contributed by 6 global collaborators. The repertoires were made available in a free public database intended to serve as a resource for research on the immune response to SARS-CoV-2. The material from the prospective study consisted of cDNA or gDNA derived from T cells, B-cell-depleted T cells, or PBMCs.

Whole blood was collected in K2EDTA tubes by collaborating institutions according to the institutions' own protocols. For TCRbeta analysis, collaborators shipped samples in one of three forms: frozen whole blood, isolated PBMCs, or DNA extracted from either of those sample types. TCRbeta CDR3 regions were amplified from genomic DNA using the immunoSEQ Assay, a bias-controlled multiplex PCR. The study's own analysis went as follows. Nucleated cell counts per sample were estimated from amplification of reference gene primers within the assay. Sequence reads were collapsed and filtered to measure the absolute abundance of every unique TCRbeta CDR3 rearrangement. Productive Simpson clonality was computed per sample as the square root of Simpson's diversity index over productive rearrangements. TCRdb took over this immuneACCESS table, retaining in-frame rearrangements with V and J assigned. Such tables are incomplete; in checked studies, under half of the missing clones stem from an unresolved V gene, and the remainder is unexplained. V, J and clone size derive from that table, while D and trimming were established from the DNA sequence. In this sample the table shows some 80,000 clones, 70% to 90% of which occur a single time. Jointly, the top ten make up about 7.8% of the sample.

This clone was seen a single time. This receptor's antigen is unknown. Base-call qualities are not available, and no considerably larger clone is one nucleotide away. The paper as a whole reports these results and caveats: Clinical and demographic metadata were provided uncurated, with the amount varying by source and participant.

The material sequenced was peripheral blood. This TCR was sampled from an elderly man with active or convalescent COVID-19.

The CDR3 region has the sequence CASSLRTSGVPGELFF. The sequenced DNA is TGTGCCAGCAGCTTAAGGACTAGCGGGGTGCCCGGGGAGCTGTTTTTT. The rearrangement joined TRBV7-6 to TRBJ2-2; 12 junctional bases match TRBD2. The CDR3 has 16 amino acids, counting the end cysteine and phenylalanine. The entry retains the CDR3 DNA only, 48 bases that are in frame from base 1. Unmatched junction bases come to 4, with V trimmed by 2 bases and J by 6 bases. CDR1 and CDR2 were assigned from the germline V gene as SGHVS and FNYEAQ.